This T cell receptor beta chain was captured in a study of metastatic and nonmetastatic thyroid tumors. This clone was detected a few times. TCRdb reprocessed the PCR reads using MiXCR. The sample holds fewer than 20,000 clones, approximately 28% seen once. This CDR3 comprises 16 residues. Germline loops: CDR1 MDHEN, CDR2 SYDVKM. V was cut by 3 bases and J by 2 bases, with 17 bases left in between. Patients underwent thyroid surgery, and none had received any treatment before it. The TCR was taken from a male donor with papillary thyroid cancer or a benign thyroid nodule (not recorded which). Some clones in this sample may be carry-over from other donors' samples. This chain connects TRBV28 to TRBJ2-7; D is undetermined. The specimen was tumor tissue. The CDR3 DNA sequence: TGTGCCAGCAGTTTCGTATGGAACAGTCTTACCTACGAGCAGTACTTC. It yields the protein CASSFVWNSLTYEQYF. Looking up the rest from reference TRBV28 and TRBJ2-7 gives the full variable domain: DVKVTQSSRYLVKRTGEKVFLECVQDMDHENMFWYRQDPGLGLRLIYFSYDVKMKEKGDIPEGYSVSREKKERFSLILESASTNQTSMYLCASSFVWNSLTYEQYFGPGTRLTVT.